One sample yielded the 12 T cell receptor beta chains listed below, sequenced in a study of molecular identifiers for immune sequencing clone quantification. TCRdb reanalysed the PCR reads using MiXCR and keeps one entry per CDR3 protein. This table holds 50,000 to 65,000 distinct CDR3 sequences, 25% found once. The sample was naive CD8+ T cells from blood, with Jurkat cell RNA spiked in. Subset here: FACS-sorted CD8+CD4-CCR7+CD45RA+ naive T cells. The receptor source for this set is a human donor in good health. Some libraries in this study had Jurkat cell RNA spiked in.

This clonotype was counted many times. The chain employs TRBV29-1 and TRBJ2-2, with 7 bases aligning to TRBD1. The junction had 3 bases not matched to a gene; V was cut back by 6 bases and J by 5 bases. This CDR3 is 12 amino acids long. Germline V gives CDR1 SQVTM, CDR2 ANQGSEA. The CDR3 DNA sequence: TGCAGCGTCGTACAGGGGACCGGGGAGCTGTTTTTT. It codes for CSVVQGTGELFF.

Concerning this clonotype itself: This could be a read error, since a much larger clone is one nucleotide away. This chain connects TRBV2 to TRBJ2-3; 7 nucleotides match TRBD1. V was clipped by 3 bases and J by 0 bases; unmatched bases: 12. Germline assignment: CDR1 SNHLY and CDR2 FYNNEI. CDR3 length: 18 residues. The CDR3 region is CASSDPRQGSPSTDTQYF. CDR3 sequence (DNA): TGTGCCAGCAGTGACCCCCGACAGGGCTCGCCTAGCACAGATACGCAGTATTTT.

This clonotype has only one observation. Given a much more abundant clone one base away, this may be a read error. The rearrangement links TRBV4-1 to TRBJ2-7; 12 positions agree with TRBD2. Germline V gene lookup returns CDR1 MGHRA and CDR2 YSYEKL. The CDR3 has 17 residues. V lost 0 bases and J lost 3; bases outside the gene matches: 6. DNA for the CDR3: TGCGCCAGCAGCCAAGATATAGGACTAGCGGGGTTCTACGAGCAGTACTTC. It codes for CASSQDIGLAGFYEQYF.

The CDR3 region has the DNA TGTGCCAGCAGTTACTCATTAACAGGGAGGAACACTGAAGCTTTCTTT. Protein sequence: CASSYSLTGRNTEAFF. The V gene is TRBV6-2 or TRBV6-3, the J gene TRBJ1-1; TRBD1 might be the D (6 bases). The CDR3 totals 16 residues. Germline loops: CDR1 MNHEY, CDR2 SVGEGT. Trimming took off 0 bases at V and 1 base at J, with 12 bases between the two ends.

The genes are TRBV11-2 and TRBJ2-3; 7 nucleotides line up with TRBD2. CDR3 length: 15 residues. Trimming took 1 base from V and 2 from J; bases not matched to a gene: 3. From germline, CDR1 is SGHAT and CDR2 FQNNGV. The CDR3 reads CASSLVGGTTDTQYF. The CDR3 bases are TGTGCCAGCAGCTTAGTGGGGGGGACCACAGATACGCAGTATTTT.

Concerning this clonotype itself: This is likely a read error, given that the CDR3 carries no conserved phenylalanine or tryptophan at its end. The chain uses TRBV4-3 and TRBJ1-3, with D perhaps matching TRBD1 (5 bases). CDR1 and CDR2 from the germline V gene are LGHNA and YSLEER. Deletions cut 0 bases from V and 2 bases from J, with 14 bases between. The CDR3 spans 17 residues. The CDR3 reads CASSQDPPGLTGNTIYY. The CDR3, as DNA: TGCGCCAGCAGCCAAGATCCCCCGGGGCTTACTGGAAACACCATATATTAC.

Points on this clonotype: This sequence may be a read error, since a much larger clone differs from it by one base. The V call is TRBV12-5, the J call TRBJ2-3; 7 bases line up with TRBD1. The CDR3 runs 16 residues. From germline, CDR1 is LGHNT and CDR2 FRNRAP. J lost 2 bases, V lost 1 base, and 6 bases had no gene match. The CDR3 nucleotides read TGTGCTAGTGGTTTGGCACAGGGGACCGACACAGATACGCAGTATTTT. Its translation is CASGLAQGTDTDTQYF. The full variable domain, completed using reference TRBV12-5 and TRBJ2-3, is DARVTQTPRHKVTEMGQEVTMRCQPILGHNTVFWYRQTMMQGLELLAYFRNRAPLDDSGMPKDRFSAEMPDATLATLKIQPSEPRDSAVYFCASGLAQGTDTDTQYFGPGTRLTVL.

This clonotype was seen many times. In nucleotides, the CDR3 is TGTGCCAGCCTGCTGGAGAACACTGAAGCTTTCTTT. This sequence encodes CASLLENTEAFF. The J gene is TRBJ1-1, the V gene TRBV7-9; no definite D call. V gave up 8 bases and J gave up 1 base, with 8 bases separating them. CDR1 is SEHNR, CDR2 FQNEAQ, per germline (reference sequence). CDR3 size: 12 residues.

The chain is built from TRBV25-1 and TRBJ2-2; no clear D. Germline-derived CDR1 and CDR2 are MGHDK and SYGVNS. The V end was cut by 3 bases, the J end by 0 bases, with 14 bases between. The CDR3 is 17 amino acids. CDR3 DNA sequence: TGTGCCAGCAGTGAGTCATGGGGAAATACGAACACCGGGGAGCTGTTTTTT. Its translation: CASSESWGNTNTGELFF.

The genes are TRBV27 and TRBJ1-5, with 9 bases fitting TRBD1. V trimming: 6 bases; J trimming: 0 bases; junction bases outside the gene matches: 6. CDR3 length: 16 residues. In germline, CDR1 is MNHEY, CDR2 SMNVEV (reference sequence). The CDR3 loop is CASSPQGARSNQPQHF. DNA for the CDR3: TGTGCCAGCAGCCCACAGGGGGCGCGTAGCAATCAGCCCCAGCATTTT.

A remark on this clonotype: Being one base from a much bigger clone, this may be a read error. V usage is TRBV20-1 and J usage is TRBJ2-7; no firm D call. Germline V gene lookup returns CDR1 DFQATT and CDR2 SNEGSKA (reference sequence). The CDR3 length is 13 residues. CDR3 amino acids: CSARVRPIYGQYF. The CDR3 DNA follows: TGCAGTGCTAGAGTGCGGCCGATCTACGGGCAGTACTTC.

As concerns this clonotype: Since a much larger clone is just one base distant, this may be a read error. The chain employs TRBV9 and TRBJ1-1; D not certain. Germline values: CDR1 SGDLS, CDR2 YYNGEE. This CDR3 is 13 amino acids long. CDR3 nucleotides: TGTGCCAGCAGCGTAGGCAGCTCATATGAAGCTCTCTTT. Its protein is CASSVGSSYEALF.